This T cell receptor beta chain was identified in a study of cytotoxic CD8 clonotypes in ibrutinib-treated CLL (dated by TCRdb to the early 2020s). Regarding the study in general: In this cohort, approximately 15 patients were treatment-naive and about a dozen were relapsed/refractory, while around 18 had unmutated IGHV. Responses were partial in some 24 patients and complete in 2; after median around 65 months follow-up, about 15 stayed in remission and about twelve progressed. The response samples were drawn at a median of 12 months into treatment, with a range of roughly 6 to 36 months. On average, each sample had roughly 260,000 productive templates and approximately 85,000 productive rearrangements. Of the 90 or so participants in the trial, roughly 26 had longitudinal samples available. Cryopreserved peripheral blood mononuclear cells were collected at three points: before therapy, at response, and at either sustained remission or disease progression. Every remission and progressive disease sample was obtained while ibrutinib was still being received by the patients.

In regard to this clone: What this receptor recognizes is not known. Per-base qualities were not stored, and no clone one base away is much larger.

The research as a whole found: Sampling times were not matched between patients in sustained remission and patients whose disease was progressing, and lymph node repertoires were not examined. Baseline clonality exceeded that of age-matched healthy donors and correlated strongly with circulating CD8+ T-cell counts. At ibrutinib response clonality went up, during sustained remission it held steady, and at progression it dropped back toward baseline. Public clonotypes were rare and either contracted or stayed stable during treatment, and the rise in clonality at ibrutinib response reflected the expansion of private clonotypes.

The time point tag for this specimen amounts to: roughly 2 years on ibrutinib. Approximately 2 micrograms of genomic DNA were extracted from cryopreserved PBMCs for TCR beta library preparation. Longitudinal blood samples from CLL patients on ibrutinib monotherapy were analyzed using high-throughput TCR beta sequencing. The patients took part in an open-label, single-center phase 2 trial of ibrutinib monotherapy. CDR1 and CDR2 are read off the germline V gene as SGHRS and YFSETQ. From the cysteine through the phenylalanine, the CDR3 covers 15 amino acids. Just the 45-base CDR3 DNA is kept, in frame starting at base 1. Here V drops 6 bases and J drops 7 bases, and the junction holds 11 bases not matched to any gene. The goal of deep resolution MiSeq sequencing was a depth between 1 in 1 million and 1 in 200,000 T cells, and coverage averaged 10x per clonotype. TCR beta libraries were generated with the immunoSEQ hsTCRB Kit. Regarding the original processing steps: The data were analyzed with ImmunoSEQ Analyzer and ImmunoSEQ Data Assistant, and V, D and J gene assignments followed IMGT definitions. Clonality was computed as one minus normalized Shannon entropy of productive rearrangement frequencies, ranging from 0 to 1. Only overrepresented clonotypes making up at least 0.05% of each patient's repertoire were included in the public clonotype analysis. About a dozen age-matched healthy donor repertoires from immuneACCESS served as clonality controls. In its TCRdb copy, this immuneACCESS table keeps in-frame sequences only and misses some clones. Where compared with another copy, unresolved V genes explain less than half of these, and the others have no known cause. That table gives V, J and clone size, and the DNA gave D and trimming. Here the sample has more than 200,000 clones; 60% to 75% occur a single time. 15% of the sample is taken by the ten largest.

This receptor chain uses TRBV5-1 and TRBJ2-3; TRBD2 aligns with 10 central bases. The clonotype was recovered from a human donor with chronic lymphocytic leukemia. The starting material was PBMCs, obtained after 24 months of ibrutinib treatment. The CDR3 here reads CASMSTSGFPHTQYF. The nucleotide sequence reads TGCGCCAGCATGTCGACTAGCGGGTTTCCGCATACGCAGTATTTT.